This T cell receptor beta chain emerged from a study of spatial heterogeneity in lung cancer. Overall study results and limits: Whereas they appeared in blood less at follow-up, ubiquitous expanded tumor TCRs appeared there more at resection.

V gave up 0 bases and J gave up 4 bases, with 8 bases separating them. The CDR3 contains 13 residues. From germline, CDR1 is SGDLS and CDR2 YYNGEE. Concerning this clonotype itself: Its antigen remains unknown.

Time point specified: blood at routine non-recurrence follow-up after resection. TCR cDNA molecules each carried a unique molecular identifier. TCRdb itself ran the 5' RACE reads through MiXCR, one entry per CDR3 protein. Counted here are about 70,000 distinct CDR3 sequences, roughly 9% occurring once; the ten biggest clones make up approximately 2%. The source of this sequence is a female donor with early-stage non-small cell lung cancer. The V gene is TRBV9, the J gene TRBJ2-7; D gene ambiguous. The sequencing used PBMCs, collected at follow-up. CDR3 region: CASSVGVQYEQYF. CDR3 DNA: TGTGCCAGCAGCGTAGGGGTACAGTACGAGCAGTACTTC.